This entry describes one T cell receptor beta chain. What antigen it recognizes has not been identified. Within one base of it there is no much larger clone, and no base qualities were kept. Sequencing was performed on an Illumina HiSeq 1500. Clones were called with MiXCR by TCRdb after fastp trimmed the public reads at Q25, and only in-frame beta chains were retained. Rows are combined by CDR3 protein, so each entry shows the most common genes and DNA. Recorded for this sample are approximately 240,000 distinct CDR3 sequences; approximately 13% of them occurred a single time. Jointly, the top ten make up around 1.6% of the sample. The data are from a study of T cell repertoires in cytomegalovirus infection (dated by TCRdb to about 2019). The study in broad terms: The HLA type of each donor mattered for the analysis, because public TCR beta signatures pointed to carriage of CMV infection along with the matching HLA type. What the work shows at the level of the full study, not this receptor alone: The ex vivo response was dominated by HLA-C-restricted CMV-specific TCR beta clonotypes, and the single most frequent clonotype in two of eight donors was supplied by these HLA-C-restricted clonotypes. Carriers of CMV infection plus the relevant HLA type were discriminated by the cumulative frequency of public TCR beta family members in the study cohort and in an independent 352-donor cohort.

CDR1 SGHDN and CDR2 FVKESK were looked up in the germline V gene. V loses 0 bases of germline sequence and J loses 8 bases, and the interval between the two ends is 13 bases. The CDR3 measures 15 amino acids from cysteine to phenylalanine. Left in the record is the CDR3 DNA by itself, 45 bases read in frame from the first base. The TCR originated in a human donor in good health (CMV status not recorded). Some clones in this sample may be carry-over from other donors' samples. The specimen was PBMCs. Recombination joined TRBV14 with TRBJ1-4, with TRBD1 as a weak D call on 6 bases. The DNA sequence is TGTGCCAGCAGCCAAGATCATGGGGGGCAGGAAAAACTGTTTTTT. Translated, this is CASSQDHGGQEKLFF.